The source of this T cell receptor (beta chain) is a study of shared clonotypes between healthy human individuals. Study-level information: There were three CD4 naive, three CD4 memory, two CD8 naive and one CD8 memory plates per donor. Findings and caveats of the study: Naive subsets generally had larger estimated richness than memory subsets. Clonotypes not shared had lower generation probabilities than those common to all four donors.

This CDR3 is built from 17 residues. V shed 7 bases and J 0 bases; nucleotides not matched to a gene: 13. Germline CDR1 SNHLY, CDR2 FYNNEI. At least ten counts were recorded for this clone. No antigen is known for it. Assay used: immunoSEQ multiplex PCR; TCRdb lists only in-frame clones, some missing. This sample has around 1.1 million clones; roughly 80% occur once, and the top ten carry about 0.94%. The chain joins TRBV2 to TRBJ2-3; 7 bases are shared with TRBD2. The sequencing input was memory CD4+ T cells from PBMCs. Subset indicated: CD45RA-negative fraction. The origin of this receptor is a man younger than 35 in good health. Some clones in this sample may be carry-over from other donors' samples. The CDR3 nucleotides read TGTGCCAGCAAAAATGGGCTAGCGGTTACTAGCACAGATACGCAGTATTTT. It is translated as CASKNGLAVTSTDTQYF.